This TCR beta chain is drawn from a study of post-analysis software for immune sequencing data. About the study: The cohort encompassed relapsing-remitting, secondary progressive and progressive-relapsing multiple sclerosis disease courses.

General study points: Under the F measure, samples that were prepared in one batch clustered strongly together. Multiple sclerosis was associated with a significant reduction in normalized Chao1 diversity relative to controls. TRBV5-6, TRBV5-1 and TRBV20-1 belonged to a set of about five TRBV segments that were more frequent in patients than controls.

This clonotype appeared a few times. As yet, its antigen is unknown. Incorporated into the TCR beta cDNA libraries were unique molecular identifiers, which served to reduce PCR and sequencing biases. A population of about 0.9 to 10 million T cells gave rise to 450,000 to 500,000 cDNA molecules. TCRdb redid the calling of the PCR reads with MiXCR, one entry per CDR3 protein. This sample has 400,000 to 500,000 distinct CDR3 sequences, with over 30% found just once. The CDR3 spans 15 residues. V was shortened by 0 bases and J by 11 bases, with 14 bases between the two germline ends. In germline, CDR1 is MGHRA, CDR2 YSYEKL.

The chain carries TRBV4-1 and TRBJ1-6, with a tentative D call TRBD1 (5 bases). This sequence originates from a girl aged 2 to 10 with multiple sclerosis. Sequenced material: blood. The CDR3 loop is CASSQEWDLGPPLHF. The CDR3 region has the DNA TGCGCCAGCAGCCAAGAGTGGGACCTGGGGCCACCCCTCCACTTT.